This TCR beta chain comes out of a study of blood T cell repertoires in COVID-19. Study at large: PBMCs, B-cell-depleted T cells, or T cells were the source of the cDNA or gDNA that made up the material.

Recruits, aged roughly 18 to 95 years, lived in 24 US areas. Clinical history as reported by participants underpinned cohort assignment. The germline V and J ends were trimmed by 6 bases and 6 bases, with 17 bases remaining between them. Per germline, CDR1 LNHDA and CDR2 SQIVND (reference sequence). This CDR3 region has 14 residues. Original processing methods: How many nucleated cells were present was estimated from reference gene primer amplification. Here immunoSEQ multiplex PCR was the method, and the copy in TCRdb shows in-frame clones only, minus some. The V and J calls and the clone size are those of that table, but D and trimming were determined from the DNA. Among roughly 250,000 clones listed, around 88% were seen once.

Sequencing was carried out using PBMCs or T cells enriched from blood (not recorded which). The chain carries TRBV19 and TRBJ1-2; tentatively, D is TRBD1 (5 bases). The source is a woman in her 40s with acute COVID-19. The CDR3 coding sequence is TGTGCCAGTAGCATGACCGGCCAGGGAAATGGCTACACCTTC. Translated, it gives CASSMTGQGNGYTF.